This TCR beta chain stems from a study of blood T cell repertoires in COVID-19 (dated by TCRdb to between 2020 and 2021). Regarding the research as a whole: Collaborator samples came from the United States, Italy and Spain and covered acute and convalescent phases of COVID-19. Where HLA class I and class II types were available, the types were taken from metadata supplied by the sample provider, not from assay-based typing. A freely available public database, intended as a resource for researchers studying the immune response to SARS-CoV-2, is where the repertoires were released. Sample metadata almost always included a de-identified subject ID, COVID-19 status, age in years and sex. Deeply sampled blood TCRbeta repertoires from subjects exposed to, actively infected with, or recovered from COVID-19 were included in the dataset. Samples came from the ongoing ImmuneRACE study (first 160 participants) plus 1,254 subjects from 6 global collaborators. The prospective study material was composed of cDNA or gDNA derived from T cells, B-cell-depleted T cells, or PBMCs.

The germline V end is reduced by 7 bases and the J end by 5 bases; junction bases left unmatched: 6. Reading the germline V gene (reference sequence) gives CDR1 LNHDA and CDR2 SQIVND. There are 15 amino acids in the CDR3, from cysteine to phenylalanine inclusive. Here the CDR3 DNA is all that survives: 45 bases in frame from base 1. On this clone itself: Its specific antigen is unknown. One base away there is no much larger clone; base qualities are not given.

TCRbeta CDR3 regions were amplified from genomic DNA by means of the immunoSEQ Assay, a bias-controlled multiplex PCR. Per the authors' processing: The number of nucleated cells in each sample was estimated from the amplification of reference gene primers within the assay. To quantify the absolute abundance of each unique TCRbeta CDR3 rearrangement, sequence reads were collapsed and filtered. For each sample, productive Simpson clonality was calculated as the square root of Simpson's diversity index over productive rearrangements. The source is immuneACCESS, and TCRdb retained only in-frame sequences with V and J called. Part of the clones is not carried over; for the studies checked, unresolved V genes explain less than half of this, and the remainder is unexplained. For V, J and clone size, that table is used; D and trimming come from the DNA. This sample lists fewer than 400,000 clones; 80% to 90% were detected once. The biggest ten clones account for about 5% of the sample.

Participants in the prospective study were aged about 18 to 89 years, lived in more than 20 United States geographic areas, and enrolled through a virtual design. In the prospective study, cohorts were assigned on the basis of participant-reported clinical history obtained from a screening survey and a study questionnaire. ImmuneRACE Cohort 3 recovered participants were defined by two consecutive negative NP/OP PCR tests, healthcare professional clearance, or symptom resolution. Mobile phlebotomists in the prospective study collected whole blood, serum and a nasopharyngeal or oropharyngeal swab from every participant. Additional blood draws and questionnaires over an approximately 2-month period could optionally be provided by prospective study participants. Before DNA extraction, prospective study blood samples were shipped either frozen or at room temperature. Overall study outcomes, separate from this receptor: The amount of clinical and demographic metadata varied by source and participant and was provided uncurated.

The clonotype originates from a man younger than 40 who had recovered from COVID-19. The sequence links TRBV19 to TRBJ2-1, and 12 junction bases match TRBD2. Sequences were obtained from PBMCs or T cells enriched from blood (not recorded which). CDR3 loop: CASTNGLAGHNEQFF. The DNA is TGTGCCAGTACCAACGGACTAGCGGGGCACAATGAGCAGTTCTTC.